The 17 T cell receptor beta chains in this list originate from one sample, sequenced in a study of blood T cell repertoires in COVID-19. Measured with immunoSEQ multiplex PCR; TCRdb has only the in-frame clones, and not every one. The data contain roughly 38,000 clones, around 84% of them seen just once; the ten biggest clones take up around 64%. The sequenced sample consisted of peripheral blood. All receptors come from a man between 65 and 85 years old with acute or convalescent COVID-19.

This clone appeared a few times. The chain joins TRBV6-1 to TRBJ1-1; D call uncertain. Germline values: CDR1 MNHNS, CDR2 SASEGT. Trimming left V 0 bases short and J 3 bases short, with 5 bases between. This CDR3 spans 13 amino acids. The CDR3 sequence is CASSEAEDTEAFF. The CDR3 DNA reads as TGTGCCAGCAGTGAAGCGGAGGACACTGAAGCTTTCTTT.

This chain joins TRBV30 and TRBJ2-5; 8 bases fit TRBD1. Germline V CDR1 and CDR2: GTSNPN, SVGIG (reference sequence). The CDR3 is 14 residues long. V shed 3 bases, J shed 5 bases, and the junction held 8 bases outside the gene matches. CDR3 coding DNA: TGTGCCTGGAGCAACTCAGGGGGCATTGAGACCCAGTACTTC. Translating it yields CAWSNSGGIETQYF.

The J gene is TRBJ1-1, the V gene TRBV18, with 8 bases matching TRBD1. This CDR3 has 14 residues. With V trimmed by 5 bases and J by 6 bases, 8 bases remained unmatched. The germline CDR1 and CDR2 sequences are KGHSH and LQKENI. The CDR3 DNA reads as TGTGCCAGCTCAGCATCGGACAGGGTGGCTGAAGCTTTCTTT. Translation: CASSASDRVAEAFF. Together with reference TRBV18 and TRBJ1-1, the CDR3 gives the full variable domain: NAGVMQNPRHLVRRRGQEARLRCSPMKGHSHVYWYRQLPEEGLKFMVYLQKENIIDESGMPKERFSAEFPKEGPSILRIQQVVRGDSAAYFCASSASDRVAEAFFGQGTRLTVV.

J is TRBJ1-5 and V is TRBV2, with D hard to call. Germline loops: CDR1 SNHLY, CDR2 FYNNEI. This CDR3 has 12 residues. V lost 3 bases to trimming and J lost 5 bases, with 5 bases between them. The CDR3 here is CASSERYQPQHF. CDR3 DNA: TGTGCCAGCAGTGAGAGGTATCAGCCCCAGCATTTT. Using reference TRBV2 and TRBJ1-5 for the parts outside the CDR3, the full variable domain is EPEVTQTPSHQVTQMGQEVILRCVPISNHLYFYWYRQILGQKVEFLVSFYNNEISEKSEIFDDQFSVERPDGSNFTLKIRSTKLEDSAMYFCASSERYQPQHFGDGTRLSIL.

This clone was observed a few times. This chain connects TRBV6-5 to TRBJ1-6; TRBD1 aligns across 9 bases. Germline CDR1 MNHEY, CDR2 SVGAGI. The V and J ends lost 5 bases and 10 bases, in that order; junction bases with no gene match: 9. The CDR3 is 15 residues long. The CDR3 nucleotides are TGTGCCAGCAGTCGGACAGGGGAAGGTGGGTCACCCCTCCACTTT. It is translated as CASSRTGEGGSPLHF.

The chain employs TRBV7-9 and TRBJ2-2; tentative D call: TRBD2 (5 bases). V was trimmed by 3 bases and J by 5 bases, leaving 10 bases between them. The CDR3 totals 14 residues. CDR1 and CDR2 (germline): SEHNR, FQNEAQ (reference sequence). In DNA form, the CDR3 reads TGTGCCAGCAGCTTGAGGGAGTTGACCGGGGAGCTGTTTTTT. Translating gives CASSLRELTGELFF. The complete variable domain, with remaining parts taken from reference TRBV7-9 and TRBJ2-2, reads DTGVSQNPRHKITKRGQNVTFRCDPISEHNRLYWYRQTLGQGPEFLTYFQNEAQLEKSRLLSDRFSAERPKGSFSTLEIQRTEQGDSAMYLCASSLRELTGELFFGEGSRLTVL.

This chain connects TRBV27 to TRBJ2-4; D is ambiguous. Per germline, CDR1 MNHEY and CDR2 SMNVEV (reference sequence). This CDR3 is built from 14 residues. V was cut by 7 bases and J by 6 bases, with 16 bases left in between. Written as DNA, the CDR3 is TGTGCCAGCACCCCCCCCGGGTTGGTAAACATTCAGTACTTC. It yields the protein CASTPPGLVNIQYF.

This rearrangement joins TRBV25-1 to TRBJ2-7; 7 bases align to TRBD1. CDR3 size: 14 residues. Germline V lookup: CDR1 MGHDK, CDR2 SYGVNS. V lost 7 bases and J lost 4; bases outside the gene matches: 10. The CDR3 here is CASTPGDRDYEQYF. Here the CDR3 DNA reads TGTGCCAGCACCCCTGGTGACAGGGATTACGAGCAGTACTTC.

This clone occurred a few times. The V call is TRBV18, the J call TRBJ2-7; TRBD1 might be the D (5 bases). Germline lookup yields CDR1 KGHSH and CDR2 LQKENI. With 0 bases removed from V and 3 bases from J, the gap between germline ends came to 9 bases. CDR3 size: 14 residues. CDR3 DNA: TGTGCCAGCTCACCACCCGGTGACAGCTACGAGCAGTACTTC. Its protein product is CASSPPGDSYEQYF.

V is TRBV5-1 and J is TRBJ1-2; D is unclear. Trimming cost V 4 bases and J 8 bases, with 18 bases left between them. The CDR3 has 14 amino acids. Per the germline V gene, CDR1 is SGHRS and CDR2 is YFSETQ. The CDR3 loop is CASSQAPPNLGYTF. The DNA for the CDR3 is TGCGCCAGCAGCCAAGCGCCACCAAATCTAGGCTACACCTTC.

The V gene is TRBV29-1, the J gene TRBJ2-1; maybe TRBD1 (5 bases). Trimming left V 7 bases short and J 1 base short, with 14 bases between. This CDR3 is 14 amino acids long. Germline-derived CDR1 and CDR2 are SQVTM and ANQGSEA. As DNA, the CDR3 is TGCAGCGCGTTCAGGGTAGGGTCCTACAATGAGCAGTTCTTC. Translated: CSAFRVGSYNEQFF.

V is TRBV2 and J is TRBJ2-5, with TRBD2 as a possible D gene (6 bases). The CDR3 is made up of 14 amino acids. Trimming left V 2 bases short and J 5 bases short, with 12 bases between. Germline CDR1 SNHLY, CDR2 FYNNEI. The CDR3 sequence is CASSEWVGRETQYF. CDR3 in DNA: TGTGCCAGCAGTGAATGGGTGGGGAGGGAGACCCAGTACTTC.

V gene TRBV19 combines with J gene TRBJ1-4; TRBD1 agrees at 9 bases. CDR3 length: 15 residues. V dropped 8 bases and J dropped 5; count of bases not matched to a gene: 9. Looked up from germline, CDR1 is LNHDA and CDR2 is SQIVND (reference sequence). CDR3 bases: TGTGCCAGTGCTGGACAGGGGAGACGAAATGAAAAACTGTTTTTT. It yields the protein CASAGQGRRNEKLFF.

In regard to this clone: In the same sample, other DNA sequences code for this CDR3. The V and J genes are TRBV19 and TRBJ2-7, with TRBD1 identical over 7 bases. The CDR3 consists of 12 residues. Losses at the gene ends were 9 bases for V and 10 bases for J; bases not matched to a gene: 12. Germline-derived CDR1 and CDR2 are LNHDA and SQIVND (reference sequence). CDR3 bases: TGTGCCAGCATAGGACAGGCTGGCGAACAGTACTTC. Protein: CASIGQAGEQYF.

This clone was counted only a few times. This chain uses TRBV18 with TRBJ1-3; 7 nucleotides align to TRBD1. With V trimmed by 6 bases and J by 0 bases, 5 bases remained unmatched. CDR3 length equals 15 residues. Germline V lookup: CDR1 KGHSH, CDR2 LQKENI. CDR3 sequence (DNA): TGTGCCAGCTCCCCTGACAGGGACTCTGGAAACACCATATATTTT. Amino acids: CASSPDRDSGNTIYF.

The chain employs TRBV4-2 and TRBJ2-1, with TRBD2 matching over 11 bases. V trimming: 4 bases; J trimming: 5 bases; junction bases outside the gene matches: 1. The germline CDR1 and CDR2 sequences are LGHNA and YNFKEQ. The CDR3 contains 14 residues. CDR3 region: CASSPGLADNEQFF. CDR3 bases: TGTGCCAGCAGCCCGGGACTAGCGGACAATGAGCAGTTCTTC.

The chain is built from TRBV18 and TRBJ1-2, with no clear D. The CDR3 spans 12 residues. The germline V gene encodes CDR1 KGHSH and CDR2 LQKENI. V dropped 3 bases and J dropped 2 bases, with 4 bases sitting between them. The DNA for the CDR3 is TGTGCCAGCTCACCCCAAAACTATGGCTACACCTTC. As protein: CASSPQNYGYTF.